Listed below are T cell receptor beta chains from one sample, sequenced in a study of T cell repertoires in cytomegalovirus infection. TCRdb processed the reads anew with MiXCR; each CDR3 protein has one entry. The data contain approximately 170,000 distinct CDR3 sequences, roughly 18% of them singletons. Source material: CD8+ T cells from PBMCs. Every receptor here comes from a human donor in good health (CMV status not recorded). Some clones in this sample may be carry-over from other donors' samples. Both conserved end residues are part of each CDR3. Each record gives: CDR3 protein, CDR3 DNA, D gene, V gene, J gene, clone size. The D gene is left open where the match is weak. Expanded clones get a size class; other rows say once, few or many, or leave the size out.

CASSGGPAFYEQYF	TGTGCCAGCAGTGGGGGTCCTGCCTTCTACGAGCAGTACTTC	NA	TRBV12-3/TRBV12-4	TRBJ2-7	many
CASSFRLTTQETQYF	TGTGCCAGCAGCTTCCGCCTTACTACACAAGAGACCCAGTACTTC	NA	TRBV13	TRBJ2-5	NA
CASSFGTGGPDTQYF	TGTGCCAGCAGCTTCGGGACAGGCGGCCCAGATACGCAGTATTTT	TRBD1	TRBV7-2	TRBJ2-3	many
CAIASGGTTEQYF	TGTGCCATAGCAAGCGGGGGGACTACCGAGCAGTACTTC	TRBD2	TRBV10-3	TRBJ2-7	NA
CASSLEAVLKRSEQYF	TGTGCCAGCAGCTTAGAGGCAGTCCTCAAGCGAAGCGAGCAGTACTTC	NA	TRBV7-9	TRBJ2-7	few
CASSHPSPGPYNEQFF	TGCGCCAGCAGCCACCCTAGTCCCGGTCCCTACAATGAGCAGTTCTTC	NA	TRBV4-1	TRBJ2-1	NA
CASSYGTSNEQFF	TGTGCCAGCAGTTACGGGACTTCGAATGAGCAGTTCTTC	NA	TRBV6-6	TRBJ2-1	NA
CASSLVGFTEAFF	TGTGCCAGCAGTTTAGTGGGGTTCACTGAAGCTTTCTTT	NA	TRBV28	TRBJ1-1	few
CASSLGDEQYF	TGTGCCAGCAGCTTAGGCGACGAGCAGTACTTC	NA	TRBV28	TRBJ2-7	medium-sized
CASSPRGGSTEAFF	TGTGCCAGCAGCCCCCGAGGAGGGTCGACTGAAGCTTTCTTT	NA	TRBV7-3	TRBJ1-1	NA
CASSQRRDPQETQYF	TGTGCCAGCAGCCAACGCAGGGACCCTCAAGAGACCCAGTACTTC	NA	TRBV14	TRBJ2-5	NA
CATSDLGSTNEQFF	TGTGCCACCAGTGATTTAGGGTCCACCAATGAGCAGTTCTTC	NA	TRBV24-1	TRBJ2-1	few
CASSWDRGRISSYNEQFF	TGTGCCAGTAGTTGGGACAGGGGGAGAATTAGCTCCTACAATGAGCAGTTCTTC	TRBD1	TRBV19	TRBJ2-1	NA
CASRAGTGDYEQYF	TGTGCCAGCAGAGCCGGGACAGGGGACTACGAGCAGTACTTC	TRBD1	TRBV6-8	TRBJ2-7	few
CASSLANARTGNTIYF	TGTGCCAGCAGCTTAGCAAACGCAAGGACTGGAAACACCATATATTTT	NA	TRBV7-9	TRBJ1-3	NA
CASSFWGSEAFF	TGTGCCAGCAGTTTTTGGGGTTCTGAAGCTTTCTTT	NA	TRBV28	TRBJ1-1	NA
CASRRDPRYEETQYF	TGTGCCAGCAGAAGGGACCCCCGCTATGAGGAGACCCAGTACTTC	NA	TRBV28	TRBJ2-5	NA
CASSRTSGSSEQYF	TGTGCCAGCAGTCGGACTAGCGGGAGTTCCGAGCAGTACTTC	TRBD2	TRBV28	TRBJ2-7	NA
CASSLAGTYTEAFF	TGTGCCAGCAGTTTAGCAGGGACCTACACTGAAGCTTTCTTT	NA	TRBV12-3/TRBV12-4	TRBJ1-1	many
CASSLAAGATEAFF	TGTGCCAGCAGCTTAGCGGCAGGCGCCACTGAAGCTTTCTTT	NA	TRBV7-9	TRBJ1-1	few
CASSLGQGSTQTQYF	TGTGCCAGCAGCCTGGGACAGGGATCGACACAGACCCAGTACTTC	TRBD1	TRBV6-6	TRBJ2-5	NA
CASTIRWGQGYNEQFF	TGTGCCAGCACCATTAGGTGGGGACAGGGCTACAATGAGCAGTTCTTC	TRBD1	TRBV28	TRBJ2-1	NA
CSASGTASYEQYF	TGCAGTGCCTCCGGGACCGCGTCCTACGAGCAGTACTTC	NA	TRBV20-1	TRBJ2-7	NA
CASSSGLAVTDTQYF	TGTGCCAGCAGTTCAGGACTAGCGGTCACAGATACGCAGTATTTT	TRBD2	TRBV28	TRBJ2-3	NA
CASSRDRGTEAFF	TGTGCCAGCAGTCGGGACAGGGGAACTGAAGCTTTCTTT	TRBD1	TRBV7-6	TRBJ1-1	NA
CASSFGLEGETQYF	TGTGCCAGCAGTTTCGGACTAGAGGGAGAGACCCAGTACTTC	TRBD2	TRBV6-1	TRBJ2-5	few
CAGAEYNSPLHF	TGTGCCGGCGCGGAGTATAATTCACCCCTCCACTTT	NA	TRBV6-1	TRBJ1-6	NA
CSAYPTGGTEAFF	TGCAGCGCTTACCCGACCGGGGGGACTGAAGCTTTCTTT	NA	TRBV29-1	TRBJ1-1	NA
CASGATSGRSYNEQFF	TGTGCCAGCGGGGCAACTAGCGGGAGGTCCTACAATGAGCAGTTCTTC	TRBD2	TRBV6-5	TRBJ2-1	NA
CASRETSGGSYEQYF	TGTGCCAGCAGGGAGACTAGCGGGGGTTCCTACGAGCAGTACTTC	TRBD2	TRBV2	TRBJ2-7	NA
CASSYPTGIGNQPQHF	TGTGCCAGCAGTTACCCGACAGGGATAGGGAATCAGCCCCAGCATTTT	TRBD1	TRBV6-2/TRBV6-3	TRBJ1-5	NA
CAISESGSLETQYF	TGTGCCATCAGTGAGTCGGGGTCGTTGGAGACCCAGTACTTC	NA	TRBV10-3	TRBJ2-5	NA
CASSLISTNTGELFF	TGTGCCAGCAGCTTGATCTCAACGAACACCGGGGAGCTGTTTTTT	NA	TRBV7-6	TRBJ2-2	NA
CASRGEGSYTEAFF	TGTGCCAGCAGGGGAGAAGGATCTTACACTGAAGCTTTCTTT	NA	TRBV6-6	TRBJ1-1	NA
CASSGGLPTYNEQFF	TGTGCCAGCAGCGGGGGACTCCCTACCTACAATGAGCAGTTCTTC	NA	TRBV7-9	TRBJ2-1	few
CASKWADLRAQETQYF	TGTGCCAGCAAATGGGCGGACCTTCGGGCCCAAGAGACCCAGTACTTC	NA	TRBV6-6	TRBJ2-5	NA
CASSPGPADTQYF	TGTGCCAGCAGCCCTGGTCCGGCGGATACGCAGTATTTT	NA	TRBV6-2/TRBV6-3	TRBJ2-3	few
CASSPLAEPTPYEQYF	TGTGCCAGCAGCCCTCTAGCGGAACCTACCCCCTACGAGCAGTACTTC	TRBD2	TRBV7-9	TRBJ2-7	NA
CATSDGLNNEQFF	TGTGCCACCAGTGATGGACTAAACAATGAGCAGTTCTTC	NA	TRBV24-1	TRBJ2-1	few
CASSQDAGLNSPLHF	TGCGCCAGCAGCCAAGATGCAGGACTCAATTCACCCCTCCACTTT	NA	TRBV4-3	TRBJ1-6	few
CSARDITSGAQYNEQFF	TGCAGTGCTAGAGATATAACTAGCGGGGCCCAATACAATGAGCAGTTCTTC	TRBD2	TRBV20-1	TRBJ2-1	few
CASSLRGSHTEAFF	TGTGCCAGCAGTCTGAGGGGGTCCCACACTGAAGCTTTCTTT	NA	TRBV12-3/TRBV12-4	TRBJ1-1	NA
CASSLAYADPGPRDEQFF	TGTGCCAGCAGCTTAGCTTATGCCGATCCGGGCCCCAGGGATGAGCAGTTCTTC	NA	TRBV7-8	TRBJ2-1	NA
CATSDTSRVNTGELFF	TGTGCCACCAGTGATACCTCTAGGGTGAACACCGGGGAGCTGTTTTTT	NA	TRBV24-1	TRBJ2-2	NA
CASSLNGGNEQYF	TGTGCCAGCAGCTTAAACGGGGGAAACGAGCAGTACTTC	NA	TRBV7-3	TRBJ2-7	few
CASSYSKPGGPKNIQYF	TGTGCCAGCAGTTACTCGAAGCCAGGGGGCCCCAAAAACATTCAGTACTTC	TRBD1	TRBV6-6	TRBJ2-4	once
CASSPWTGSRETQYF	TGTGCCAGCAGCCCATGGACAGGGAGTAGAGAGACCCAGTACTTC	TRBD1	TRBV7-2	TRBJ2-5	many
CASSLGTALHF	TGTGCCAGCAGTTTGGGGACTGCCCTCCACTTT	NA	TRBV28	TRBJ1-6	NA
CASSYKREPGTDTQYF	TGCGCCAGCAGCTATAAGCGGGAGCCCGGAACAGATACGCAGTATTTT	TRBD2	TRBV5-1	TRBJ2-3	NA
CASGLVKTGGSSYEQYF	TGTGCTAGTGGTTTGGTAAAGACGGGGGGTTCATCCTACGAGCAGTACTTC	TRBD2	TRBV12-5	TRBJ2-7	few
CASRLAQDRYYEQYF	TGTGCCAGCAGGTTAGCACAGGACCGATACTACGAGCAGTACTTC	NA	TRBV28	TRBJ2-7	few
CASSRDRGLRNEQFF	TGTGCCAGCAGCCGGGACAGGGGGCTTAGGAATGAGCAGTTCTTC	TRBD1	TRBV14	TRBJ2-1	NA
CASTLGGSSTDTQYF	TGTGCCAGCACGCTGGGGGGTTCTAGCACAGATACGCAGTATTTT	NA	TRBV14	TRBJ2-3	NA
CASSIGLLGYTF	TGTGCCAGTAGTATCGGATTACTTGGCTACACCTTC	NA	TRBV19	TRBJ1-2	NA
CASSGVTNYNEQFF	TGTGCCAGCAGTGGAGTAACGAATTACAATGAGCAGTTCTTC	NA	TRBV28	TRBJ2-1	many
CASRGDQNNEQFF	TGTGCCAGCAGGGGGGACCAGAACAATGAGCAGTTCTTC	NA	TRBV28	TRBJ2-1	NA
CASNSLGGFGYTF	TGTGCCAGCAATTCCTTAGGTGGTTTCGGCTACACCTTC	NA	TRBV7-8	TRBJ1-2	many
CASSSRLTSARDEQYF	TGTGCCAGCAGTTCACGACTGACTAGCGCGCGTGACGAGCAGTACTTC	TRBD2	TRBV12-3/TRBV12-4	TRBJ2-7	NA
CASSYSKSGSYEQYF	TGTGCCAGCAGTTACTCGAAAAGCGGGAGCTACGAGCAGTACTTC	TRBD2	TRBV6-2/TRBV6-3	TRBJ2-7	few
CASSEYASFYNEQFF	TGCGCCAGCAGTGAGTACGCGAGTTTTTACAATGAGCAGTTCTTC	NA	TRBV10-2	TRBJ2-1	few